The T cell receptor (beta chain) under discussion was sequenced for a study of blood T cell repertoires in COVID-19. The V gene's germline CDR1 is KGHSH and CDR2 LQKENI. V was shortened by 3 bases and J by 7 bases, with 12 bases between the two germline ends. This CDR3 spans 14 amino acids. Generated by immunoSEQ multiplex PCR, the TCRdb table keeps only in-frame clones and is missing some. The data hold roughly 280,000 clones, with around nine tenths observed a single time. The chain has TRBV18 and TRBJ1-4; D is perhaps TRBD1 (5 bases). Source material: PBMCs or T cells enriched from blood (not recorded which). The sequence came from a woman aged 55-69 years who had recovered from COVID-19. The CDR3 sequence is CASSPGTLREKLFF. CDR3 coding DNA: TGTGCCAGCTCACCCGGGACTCTCCGTGAAAAACTGTTTTTT.